Presented here are 8 T cell receptor beta chains from one specimen sequenced in a study of blood T cell repertoires in COVID-19. Sequenced by immunoSEQ multiplex PCR; TCRdb stores in-frame clones only, minus some. The data hold fewer than 200,000 clones, with approximately 79% observed a single time. The specimen sequenced was peripheral blood. These receptors originate from a woman older than 75 with acute or convalescent COVID-19.

Sample share makes this clone medium-sized (0.01 to 0.1%). V is TRBV6-5 and J is TRBJ2-7; maybe TRBD2 (5 bases). Germline V gene lookup returns CDR1 MNHEY and CDR2 SVGAGI. V lost 10 bases and J 0 bases, leaving 19 bases between the germline ends. The CDR3 is 15 amino acids. DNA for the CDR3: TGTGCCACTTCGGGGTGGGGAGAAAGCTCCTACGAGCAGTACTTC. Translated: CATSGWGESSYEQYF.

This clone was picked up one time. This chain connects TRBV7-9 to TRBJ2-7; TRBD1 agrees at 12 bases. This CDR3 region has 14 residues. Germline V lookup: CDR1 SEHNR, CDR2 FQNEAQ (reference sequence). With 4 bases clipped from V and 4 bases from J, the junction kept 2 bases outside the gene matches. CDR3 coding DNA: TGTGCCAGCAGCTCGGGACAGGGGGCTTACGAGCAGTACTTC. Translation gives CASSSGQGAYEQYF.

The CDR3 DNA is TGCGCCAGCAGCCCGTCACCCCAGGGGCACCAAGAGACCCAGTACTTC. Translating it yields CASSPSPQGHQETQYF. This chain links TRBV5-1 with TRBJ2-5; possible D gene TRBD1, 6 bases. V lost 4 bases and J 0 bases, leaving 16 bases between the germline ends. In germline, CDR1 is SGHRS, CDR2 YFSETQ. There are 16 residues in the CDR3. Drawing the rest from reference TRBV5-1 and TRBJ2-5, the complete variable domain is KAGVTQTPRYLIKTRGQQVTLSCSPISGHRSVSWYQQTPGQGLQFLFEYFSETQRNKGNFPGRFSGRQFSNSRSEMNVSTLELGDSALYLCASSPSPQGHQETQYFGPGTRLLVL.

The chain couples TRBV5-1 to TRBJ1-2; a weak D match, TRBD1 (6 bases). The CDR3 is 15 amino acids. Per germline, CDR1 SGHRS and CDR2 YFSETQ. V dropped 4 bases and J dropped 4 bases, with 17 bases sitting between them. The chain's CDR3 is CASSQAPDSGYGYTF. CDR3 coding DNA: TGCGCCAGCAGCCAGGCCCCGGACAGCGGCTATGGCTACACCTTC.

The rearrangement uses TRBV5-4 and TRBJ1-3, with D unclear. In germline, CDR1 is SGHNT, CDR2 YYREEE (reference sequence). Trimming removed 2 bases at V and 3 bases at J, with 12 bases between. The CDR3 is 15 residues long. The CDR3 nucleotides read TGTGCCAGCAGCTTACCCTCTTTGAGTGGAAACACCATATATTTT. This codes for CASSLPSLSGNTIYF.

V usage is TRBV4-1 and J usage is TRBJ1-1; 9 bases align to TRBD1. Trimming at V came to 4 bases and at J to 9 bases, leaving 15 bases not matched to a gene. The CDR3 runs 16 residues. CDR1 MGHRA and CDR2 YSYEKL come from the germline V gene. CDR3 amino acids: CASSRAGTGMDLKAFF. The CDR3 region has the DNA TGCGCCAGCAGCCGAGCCGGGACAGGGATGGACCTTAAAGCTTTCTTT.

V usage is TRBV6-1 and J usage is TRBJ1-4; D gene uncertain. This CDR3 has 14 amino acids. The V end lost 3 bases, the J end lost 5 bases, and 10 bases lay between the germline ends. Germline CDR1 reads MNHNS; CDR2 reads SASEGT. CDR3 nucleotides: TGTGCCAGCAGTGATAGAGGCGGCAATGAAAAACTGTTTTTT. Translated: CASSDRGGNEKLFF.

The chain employs TRBV2 and TRBJ2-3; 7 nucleotides line up with TRBD1. J was trimmed by 8 bases and V by 7 bases; bases with no gene match: 9. Germline V lookup: CDR1 SNHLY, CDR2 FYNNEI. This CDR3 comprises 13 residues. The CDR3 spells CASTPTGSGTQYF. For the CDR3, the DNA is TGTGCCAGCACCCCGACAGGGAGCGGTACGCAGTATTTT.